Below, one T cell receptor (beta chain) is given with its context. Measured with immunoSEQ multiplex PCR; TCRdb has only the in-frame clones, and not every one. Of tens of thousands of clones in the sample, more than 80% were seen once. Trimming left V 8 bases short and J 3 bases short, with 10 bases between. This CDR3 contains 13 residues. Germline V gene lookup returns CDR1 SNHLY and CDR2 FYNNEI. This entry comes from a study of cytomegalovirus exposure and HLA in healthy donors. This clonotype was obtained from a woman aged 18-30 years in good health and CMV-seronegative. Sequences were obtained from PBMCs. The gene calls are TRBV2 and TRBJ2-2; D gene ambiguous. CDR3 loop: CASRAEYTGELFF. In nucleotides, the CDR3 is TGTGCCAGCCGTGCGGAGTACACCGGGGAGCTGTTTTTT.